This entry describes one T cell receptor (beta chain). What it binds is not known. This sample was included in a study of shared clonotypes between healthy human individuals. Whole-study findings and limits: Non-shared clonotypes displayed generation probabilities falling below those of clonotypes present in all four donors.

CDR1 is SGHNT and CDR2 is YYREEE in the germline V gene (reference sequence). The CDR3 loop spans 16 amino acids. After removal of 2 bases from V and 5 bases from J, the junction contained 6 bases not matched to a gene. Naive CD45RA+ and memory CD45RA-negative subsets were split from CD4+ cells. This table comes from immunoSEQ multiplex PCR, and its TCRdb copy is limited to in-frame clones, with some not included. Of fewer than 200,000 clones listed, 90% to 95% are singletons. This clonotype was obtained from a woman in her 30s in good health. Sequenced: naive CD4+ T cells sorted from blood. The sample's subset: CD45RA+ positively selected. V usage is TRBV5-4 and J usage is TRBJ2-7; TRBD2 aligns across 14 bases. In DNA, the CDR3 is TGTGCCAGCAGCTTTGGGACTAGCGGGAGTCTGAACGAGCAGTACTTC. Translation: CASSFGTSGSLNEQYF.